A single sample is the source of the 18 T cell receptor beta chains below, sequenced in a study of blood T cells in healthy people across ages. A second roughly 7 to 11 cycle PCR used barcoded and J-beta primers. TCRdb re-called the 5' RACE reads through MiXCR, storing one row per CDR3 protein. The data hold hundreds of thousands of distinct CDR3 sequences, with 58% observed a single time. The sequencing input was blood. The receptors shown here come from a man aged 25 to 40 in good health.

In this sample, this clonotype turned up a few times. This may be a read error, as it is one base from a much larger clone. The rearrangement joins TRBV24-1 to TRBJ2-1; 7 bases are a match to TRBD2. The J segment lost 5 bases and the V segment lost 1 base, leaving 7 bases of the junction unmatched. There are 16 residues in the CDR3. Germline CDR1 reads KGHDR; CDR2 reads SFDVKD. The CDR3 sequence is CATSDLVCGGNNEQFF. The CDR3, as DNA: TGTGCCACCAGTGATTTAGTGTGCGGGGGAAACAATGAGCAGTTCTTC.

The rearrangement links TRBV7-2 to TRBJ1-5; D possibly corresponds to TRBD1 (6 bases). The CDR3 has 15 amino acids. CDR1 and CDR2 (germline): SGHTA, FQGNSA. Trimming left V 5 bases short and J 6 bases short, with 17 bases between. CDR3 DNA sequence: TGTGCCAGCAGCGCCTCAGGGGAACGTAGTCAGCCCCAGCATTTT. Translating gives CASSASGERSQPQHF.

The CDR3 bases are TGTGCCAGCAGTGAATTAGGCCCCGTTTCAGATACGCAGTATTTT. Encoded protein: CASSELGPVSDTQYF. The chain carries TRBV6-1 and TRBJ2-3; D gene unclear. The CDR3 covers 15 residues. The V end was cut by 2 bases, the J end by 4 bases, with 13 bases between. Germline V gene sequence: CDR1 MNHNS, CDR2 SASEGT.

The sample holds one count of this clonotype. V usage is TRBV4-2 and J usage is TRBJ2-2; 7 bases agree with TRBD2. The germline gives CDR1 LGHNA, CDR2 YNFKEQ. The CDR3 runs to 16 residues. V shed 1 base and J 1 base; nucleotides not matched to a gene: 3. The CDR3 protein is CASSQVAGLNTGELFF. The CDR3 nucleotides are TGTGCCAGCAGCCAAGTAGCGGGCTTGAACACCGGGGAGCTGTTTTTT.

V is TRBV6-5 and J is TRBJ2-1, with 7 positions matching TRBD1. The CDR3 totals 17 residues. Germline trimming cut 1 base from V and 12 bases from J; bases unmatched to any gene: 18. CDR1 and CDR2 (germline): MNHEY, SVGAGI. The chain's CDR3 is CASSYLTTGALGNRQFF. DNA for the CDR3: TGTGCCAGCAGTTACTTGACTACAGGGGCCCTCGGCAATCGGCAGTTCTTC.

The V call is TRBV7-9, the J call TRBJ2-5; D is unresolved. The J call may be faulty, since TRBJ2-7 better matches the DNA end. There are 13 residues in the CDR3. Germline V lookup: CDR1 SEHNR, CDR2 FQNEAQ (reference sequence). The CDR3, as DNA: TGTGCCAGCAGCCCGACACAAACCTACGAGCAGTACTTC. As protein: CASSPTQTYEQYF.

This rearrangement joins TRBV11-3 to TRBJ2-7, with D perhaps being TRBD1 or TRBD2 (5 bases each). From germline, CDR1 is SGHNT and CDR2 YENEEA. V was trimmed by 1 base and J by 7 bases, leaving 20 bases between them. This CDR3 spans 16 amino acids. The CDR3 reads CASSLGETGTSQEQYF. The CDR3 DNA is TGTGCCAGCAGCTTAGGGGAAACCGGGACCTCGCAGGAGCAGTACTTC.

CDR3 in amino acids: CASTVQVGPQYF. CDR3 in DNA: TGTGCCTCAACCGTGCAGGTCGGGCCCCAGTACTTC. The V gene is TRBV12-5, the J gene TRBJ2-5; no clear D gene. The CDR3 is 12 amino acids. Germline V gene sequence: CDR1 LGHNT, CDR2 FRNRAP.

The chain recombines TRBV29-1 with TRBJ2-5, with a tentative D call TRBD1 (5 bases). Germline CDR1 is SQVTM and CDR2 is ANQGSEA. V was trimmed by 4 bases and J by 3 bases, leaving 15 bases between them. CDR3 length: 14 residues. The CDR3: CSVARGGAKETQYF. CDR3 in DNA: TGCAGCGTTGCCAGAGGTGGGGCCAAAGAGACCCAGTACTTC.

There are a few counts of this clonotype. The rearrangement links TRBV5-5 to TRBJ2-1; perhaps D is TRBD1 or TRBD2 (5 bases each). CDR1 and CDR2 (germline): SGHKS, YYEKEE (reference sequence). The CDR3 length is 16 residues. Trimming removed 3 bases at V and 7 bases at J, with 20 bases between. This CDR3 is CASSSILDAYRNEQFF. DNA of the CDR3: TGTGCCAGCAGCTCCATACTAGATGCGTACAGGAATGAGCAGTTCTTC.

This clonotype was counted many times. This chain uses TRBV2 with TRBJ2-1; 7 bases map to TRBD2. There are 14 residues in the CDR3. CDR1 and CDR2 (germline): SNHLY, FYNNEI. V was clipped by 4 bases and J by 9 bases; unmatched bases: 9. CDR3 sequence reads: CASSAPLGGTEQFF. CDR3 DNA sequence: TGTGCCAGCAGTGCGCCATTGGGAGGGACTGAGCAGTTCTTC.

This clonotype was seen many times. V gene TRBV12-3 or TRBV12-4 combines with J gene TRBJ2-7; 7 nucleotides agree with TRBD1. The CDR3 loop spans 13 amino acids. J was trimmed by 2 bases and V by 5 bases; bases with no gene match: 3. The CDR3 nucleotides read TGTGCCAGCAGTCTCACAGGGGCCTACGAGCAGTACTTC. Translating gives CASSLTGAYEQYF.

The V gene is TRBV2, the J gene TRBJ2-1; 11 positions match TRBD1. The CDR3 totals 16 residues. Germline V CDR1 and CDR2: SNHLY, FYNNEI. After removal of 5 bases from V and 8 bases from J, the junction contained 11 bases not matched to a gene. CDR3 amino acids: CASSPSPGQGVYEQFF. The CDR3 DNA follows: TGTGCCAGCAGTCCTTCACCGGGACAGGGGGTTTATGAGCAGTTCTTC. Together with reference TRBV2 and TRBJ2-1, the CDR3 gives the full variable domain: EPEVTQTPSHQVTQMGQEVILRCVPISNHLYFYWYRQILGQKVEFLVSFYNNEISEKSEIFDDQFSVERPDGSNFTLKIRSTKLEDSAMYFCASSPSPGQGVYEQFFGPGTRLTVL.

This rearrangement joins TRBV30 to TRBJ2-2; D is uncertain. In germline, CDR1 is GTSNPN, CDR2 SVGIG (reference sequence). This CDR3 region has 11 residues. V was clipped by 4 bases and J by 6 bases, with 6 bases between them. CDR3 residues: CAWKRAGELFF. CDR3 sequence (DNA): TGTGCCTGGAAGAGAGCCGGGGAGCTGTTTTTT.

This clonotype has a handful of counts. J is TRBJ2-1 and V is TRBV2, with D perhaps assigned TRBD1 or TRBD2 (8 bases each). V lost 4 bases, J lost 3 bases, and 16 bases lay in between. The CDR3 spans 16 residues. Germline V gives CDR1 SNHLY, CDR2 FYNNEI. The CDR3, as DNA: TGTGCCAGCAGTGTGGCGGGGGGACAGGTCTACAATGAGCAGTTCTTC. Protein: CASSVAGGQVYNEQFF.

This clonotype was counted a few times. The rearrangement links TRBV6-6 to TRBJ2-3; 9 nucleotides line up with TRBD1. Trimming took 6 bases from V and 5 from J; bases not matched to a gene: 3. Germline V gene lookup returns CDR1 MNHNY and CDR2 SVGAGI (reference sequence). This CDR3 has 13 residues. The CDR3 reads CASRRTGEDTQYF. Written as DNA, the CDR3 is TGTGCCAGCAGACGGACAGGGGAAGATACGCAGTATTTT.

This clonotype was seen a few times. J is TRBJ1-2 and V is TRBV6-5; possible D gene TRBD1, 6 bases. Germline CDR1 and CDR2: MNHEY and SVGAGI. Trimming cost V 6 bases and J 8 bases, with 13 bases left between them. This CDR3 region has 12 residues. In DNA, the CDR3 is TGTGCCAGCAGAAGACAGGCGGGCGGCTACACCTTC. Amino acids: CASRRQAGGYTF.

This clonotype showed up just a few times. The rearrangement links TRBV21-1 to TRBJ2-7. TRBV21-1 constitutes a pseudogene. The length of the CDR3 is 12 residues. The chain's CDR3 is CAKLGSIYEQYF. The CDR3 nucleotides read TGTGCCAAGCTGGGTAGCATCTACGAGCAGTACTTC.